The rows below give T cell receptor beta chains drawn from one sample of a study of T cell responses to AZD1222 COVID-19 vaccine. The data were produced by immunoSEQ multiplex PCR, yet TCRdb's version contains in-frame clones alone and is incomplete. Its table records about 140,000 clones. Sequenced sample: peripheral blood. These receptors all come from an adult in good health. Both conserved end residues are part of each CDR3. A D gene is named only where the DNA matches it firmly.

>-|TRBV30|TRBJ1-3
CAWSVRPNSGNTIYF
TGTGCCTGGAGTGTAAGGCCCAACTCTGGAAACACCATATATTTT
>-|TRBV27|TRBJ1-6
CASSWGGVDSPLHF
TGTGCCAGCAGTTGGGGGGGAGTAGATTCACCCCTCCACTTT
>-|TRBV27|TRBJ1-1
CASSFAANTEAFF
TGTGCCAGCAGTTTTGCAGCGAACACTGAAGCTTTCTTT
>-|TRBV27|TRBJ1-1
CASSLDTEAFF
TGTGCCAGCAGTTTAGACACTGAAGCTTTCTTT
>TRBD2|TRBV6-5|TRBJ2-3
CASSYSAGGRTDTQYF
TGTGCCAGCAGTTATTCAGCGGGGGGCCGCACAGATACGCAGTATTTT
>TRBD1|TRBV7-8|TRBJ2-7
CASSSRTGNLVEQYF
TGTGCCAGCAGCTCCCGGACAGGAAACCTAGTTGAGCAGTACTTC
>-|TRBV6-1|TRBJ1-6
CASSEQGRNSPLHF
TGTGCCAGCAGTGAACAGGGGAGGAATTCACCCCTCCACTTT
>-|TRBV5-1|TRBJ2-3
CASSLEVRGLSDTQYF
TGCGCCAGCAGCTTGGAGGTCCGGGGGCTCTCAGATACGCAGTATTTT
>TRBD1|TRBV29-1|TRBJ1-1
CSVGQPNTEAFF
TGCAGCGTGGGACAGCCGAACACTGAAGCTTTCTTT
>-|TRBV7-6|TRBJ2-6
CASSEREAGANVLTF
TGTGCCAGCAGCGAAAGGGAGGCTGGGGCCAACGTCCTGACTTTC
>-|TRBV28|TRBJ1-5
CASSAGIISNQPQHF
TGTGCCAGCAGTGCAGGGATAATAAGCAATCAGCCCCAGCATTTT
>TRBD1|TRBV2|TRBJ2-3
CASNVFLGQPSTDTQYF
TGTGCCAGCAATGTATTCCTGGGACAGCCTAGCACAGATACGCAGTATTTT
>-|TRBV4-1|TRBJ2-6
CASSQDRTSSGANVLTF
TGCGCCAGCAGCCAAGATCGAACCAGCTCTGGGGCCAACGTCCTGACTTTC
>-|TRBV12-3/TRBV12-4|TRBJ1-2
CASSPTGGYGYTF
TGTGCCAGCAGTCCGACAGGAGGCTATGGCTACACCTTC
>TRBD2|TRBV18|TRBJ2-1
CASSPGPSGGAYEQFF
TGTGCCAGCTCACCGGGGCCTAGCGGGGGGGCCTATGAGCAGTTCTTC
>-|TRBV7-2|TRBJ2-6
CASSLAVRSSGANVLTF
TGTGCCAGCAGCTTAGCTGTGAGGAGCTCTGGGGCCAACGTCCTGACTTTC
>-|TRBV5-1|TRBJ2-5
CASSLDQGETQYF
TGCGCCAGCAGCTTGGATCAAGGAGAGACCCAGTACTTC
>-|TRBV6-6|TRBJ1-1
CASRPYPREAEAFF
TGTGCCAGCAGGCCTTACCCCAGGGAAGCTGAAGCTTTCTTT
>-|TRBV27|TRBJ2-3
CASRPVVPADTQYF
TGTGCCAGCAGACCAGTTGTTCCGGCAGATACGCAGTATTTT
>-|TRBV6-2/TRBV6-3|TRBJ1-4
CASSIGTKNLEKLFF
TGTGCCAGCAGCATCGGGACCAAAAATCTGGAAAAACTGTTTTTT
>TRBD1|TRBV6-4|TRBJ1-5
CASSRKRLQGGNQPQHF
TGTGCCAGCAGCAGGAAGCGCCTACAGGGGGGGAATCAGCCCCAGCATTTT
>-|TRBV7-3|TRBJ2-5
CASSLELQETQYF
TGTGCCAGCAGCTTAGAACTCCAAGAGACCCAGTACTTC
>-|TRBV7-9|TRBJ2-3
CASSLLGTWGIDTQYF
TGTGCCAGCAGCTTATTGGGGACGTGGGGGATAGATACGCAGTATTTT
>TRBD1|TRBV6-5|TRBJ1-1
CASSYSGTGRNTEAFF
TGTGCCAGCAGTTACTCCGGGACAGGGAGGAACACTGAAGCTTTCTTT
>-|TRBV28|TRBJ2-1
CASSLGTRLQFF
TGTGCCAGCAGCCTCGGGACAAGGTTACAGTTCTTC